This T cell receptor (beta chain) was documented in a study of preoperative IRX-2 immunotherapy in early breast cancer (dated by TCRdb to between 2018 and 2021). Receptor libraries were prepared by the immunoSEQ multiplex PCR assay. Here the immuneACCESS table is served through TCRdb, limited to in-frame sequences with V and J called. Missing clones are a known gap in these copies; in checked studies unresolved V genes cover under half, and the rest lacks a known reason. The sample table records around 30,000 clones; approximately 80% of these occur just once. About 2.4% of the sample comes from the top ten. Comment on this clone: What this receptor recognizes is not known. No base qualities exist here, and no much larger clone lies one base off it.

Read against the paper, the sample's treatment or condition label means: preoperative locoregional IRX-2 cytokine immunotherapy. The samples were obtained from a phase Ib study that tested preoperative, locoregional IRX-2 cytokine immunotherapy meant to prime immune responses. Before surgery, IRX-2 was given to the donors, who were patients with early-stage breast cancer. CDR1 MNHGY and CDR2 SAAAGT are derived from the germline V gene. The CDR3 measures 15 amino acids from cysteine to phenylalanine. This entry keeps only the CDR3 DNA: 45 bases, framed from base 1. Between the V and J ends, shortened by 7 bases and 7 bases respectively, the junction contains 20 bases.

Here the sequenced sample was lymph node tissue, taken before IRX-2 immunotherapy. This TCR came from a human donor with breast cancer. The rearranged segments are TRBV6-8 and TRBJ2-1, and TRBD1 may be the D gene, going by 5 matching bases. This receptor carries the CDR3 CASTTRALHVNEQFF. The DNA sequence is TGTGCCAGCACTACCAGGGCTCTACACGTGAATGAGCAGTTCTTC.